This TCR beta chain originates from a study of blood T cells in healthy people across ages (dated by TCRdb to the mid-2010s). Regarding the complete study: In model experiments, roughly one uniquely barcoded TCR beta cDNA molecule per two T cells was captured by template switching. Age-related changes in TCR beta repertoire diversity were measured in the study by deep sequencing normalized with unique cDNA molecular identifiers. Four age groups were formed from the donors: young (average approximately 17 years), middle-aged (approximately 39), aged (about 62) and long-lived (around 80). To avoid experimental bias, donors of different ages were distributed randomly across sequencing lanes. Two additional independent replicas of 1 million unique cDNA reads from the same blood draw were analyzed for two donors (one aged 18 to 30 and one aged 80 or older). What the research found in general, with its limitations: The long-lived group showed more naive CD4+ T cells, fewer expanded clones and increased TCR diversity than the aged group, suggesting age selection. Total diversity estimates from one million sequenced T cells were considered lower bounds and underestimates. Observed TCR beta diversity per million T cells fell roughly linearly with age, and a significant reduction was already apparent by age about 36. A strong correlation was found between observed TCR beta diversity and the percentage of naive T cells measured by flow cytometry. Because the CMV infection status of the donors was unknown, age-related changes in expanded clonotypes may potentially have been confounded. Conclusive comparison of naive and antigen-experienced compartments was prevented by the profiling of bulk unsorted PBMCs.

Concerning this clonotype itself: Its binding antigen is unknown. No clone much larger than this one lies a single base away; base qualities are absent.

The junction carries 15 bases between V and J, which are trimmed by 8 bases and 8 bases respectively. CDR1 SNHLY and CDR2 FYNNEI are derived from the germline V gene. CDR3 length: 12 amino acids, cysteine to phenylalanine. CDR3 DNA only is kept here, 36 bases in frame from base 1. The 39 donors, aged about 6 to 95 years, were systemically healthy Caucasian individuals from Russia. Each donor gave 8 to 10 milliliters of peripheral blood, drawn into EDTA-treated Vacutainer tubes. Ficoll-Paque density-gradient centrifugation was used to isolate PBMCs, with at least 6.5 million per sample. Total RNA, at least 5 micrograms per sample, was extracted from PBMCs with Trizol reagent. Naive CD45RAhigh/CD27high T cell percentages were measured by flow cytometry on a PBMC aliquot from every donor. Libraries were constructed by 5' RACE. Sequencing was carried out with an Illumina HiSeq 2500. A second PCR of roughly 7 to 11 cycles was performed with a sample-barcoded 5' primer and a J-beta primer mix. Each TCR beta cDNA molecule received a unique molecular identifier from a template-switch 5' adaptor carrying 12 random nucleotides. At least 3 million CDR3-containing paired-end reads were obtained from each sample. All of the RNA was converted into first-strand cDNA using the Mint cDNA synthesis kit, with a TRBC-specific oligonucleotide serving as the primer. All cDNA was treated with uracil-DNA glycosylase and then went through a first 18-cycle PCR with the universal primers M1SS and BC2_uni_R. The published analysis was carried out like this. Normalization of each sample was performed by random selection of 1 million high-quality reads, each carrying a distinct molecular identifier. Instead of being binned into consensus sequences, reads that shared molecular identifiers were thrown out. MiTCR, with a Q25 quality threshold and the strictest error-elimination algorithm, was used for CDR3 identification, clonotype clustering and error correction. A nonparametric unseen species model with Euler transformation was used to estimate lower-bound total TCR beta diversity. The public reads were quality trimmed at Q25 with fastp and then assembled into clones with MiXCR by TCRdb, keeping productive beta chains. Each record represents a unique CDR3 protein, reported with the most common genes and DNA among its rows. TCRdb, not the original authors, processed these V and J calls. The table for this sample lists about 1,000,000 distinct CDR3 sequences; 45% of them were counted only once. The top ten clones comprise around 18% of the sample.

The specimen was blood. The sequence joins TRBV2 to TRBJ1-2; the D gene assignment is ambiguous. The receptor's source is a woman aged 60-75 years in good health. The CDR3 in this case is CASGRTAGGYTF. The sequenced DNA is TGTGCCAGCGGACGGACGGCGGGAGGCTACACCTTC.